Below, 22 T cell receptor beta chains from the same sample are listed, as sequenced in a study of shared clonotypes between healthy human individuals. Method: immunoSEQ multiplex PCR; TCRdb's copy keeps in-frame clones and lacks some. Altogether about 2.2 million clones are present, about 92% being singletons, with the ten largest covering around 1.7%. The naive CD8 population came from CD45RO-negative cells selected for CCR7, without terminally differentiated effector memory CD45RA+ cells. Sequencing used naive CD8+ T cells from PBMCs. The origin of the receptors is a man between 18 and 29 years old in good health. Some clones in this sample may be carry-over from other donors' samples.

V is TRBV28 and J is TRBJ1-5; D gene uncertain. Germline CDR1 reads MDHEN; CDR2 reads SYDVKM. This CDR3 spans 15 amino acids. V was trimmed by 7 bases and J by 0 bases, leaving 13 bases between them. The CDR3 nucleotides read TGTGCCAGCACCCCCGGGCAGCTTAGCAATCAGCCCCAGCATTTT. Translation gives CASTPGQLSNQPQHF.

V gene TRBV2 combines with J gene TRBJ1-2; D call uncertain. Trimming removed 5 bases from V and 3 bases from J, with 4 bases in between. Germline loops: CDR1 SNHLY, CDR2 FYNNEI. The CDR3 loop spans 11 amino acids. The CDR3: CASSNDYGYTF. As DNA, the CDR3 is TGTGCCAGCAGTAACGACTATGGCTACACCTTC.

The sample holds one count of this clone. The J gene is TRBJ2-7, the V gene TRBV5-1, with 9 bases fitting TRBD1. The V gene's germline CDR1 is SGHRS and CDR2 YFSETQ. CDR3 length: 14 amino acids. V gave up 4 bases and J gave up 3 bases; unmatched junction bases: 5. CDR3 coding DNA: TGCGCCAGCAGCATTCGGGACAGGGACTACGAGCAGTACTTC. Amino acid sequence: CASSIRDRDYEQYF.

CDR3 loop: CASSRPRGVGNTGELFF. The CDR3 bases are TGTGCCAGCAGTCGACCCAGGGGAGTCGGAAACACCGGGGAGCTGTTTTTT. V usage is TRBV28 and J usage is TRBJ2-2; maybe TRBD1 (6 bases). Trimming took off 5 bases at V and 2 bases at J, with 18 bases between the two ends. The CDR3 consists of 17 residues. Germline values: CDR1 MDHEN, CDR2 SYDVKM.

This sequence joins TRBV4-1 and TRBJ2-1; 7 nucleotides agree with TRBD2. The germline CDR1 and CDR2 sequences are MGHRA and YSYEKL. V gave up 4 bases and J gave up 9 bases; unmatched junction bases: 6. The CDR3 has 13 amino acids. The CDR3 protein is CASSLLGEGEQFF. The CDR3 DNA follows: TGCGCCAGCAGCCTTCTCGGGGAGGGTGAGCAGTTCTTC.

This CDR3 is CASSISWGSADEQYF. The CDR3 DNA sequence: TGTGCCAGTAGTATCTCTTGGGGGAGCGCGGACGAGCAGTACTTC. The V and J genes are TRBV19 and TRBJ2-7; either TRBD1 or TRBD2 may supply D (5 bases each). The germline V gene has CDR1 LNHDA and CDR2 SQIVND (reference sequence). The CDR3 length is 15 residues. V was cut by 3 bases and J by 5 bases, with 17 bases left in between.

Of note for this clone: Within the sample, other DNA sequences also encode this same CDR3. The chain couples TRBV5-4 to TRBJ2-7; TRBD1 matches at 11 bases. CDR1 and CDR2 (germline): SGHNT, YYREEE (reference sequence). V lost 4 bases and J lost 2; bases outside the gene matches: 2. This CDR3 spans 14 amino acids. The CDR3 loop reads CASSPGQGAYEQYF. The CDR3 DNA reads as TGTGCCAGCAGCCCGGGACAGGGGGCCTACGAGCAGTACTTC.

V is TRBV27 and J is TRBJ2-1; 10 bases agree with TRBD1. Germline CDR1 is MNHEY and CDR2 is SMNVEV (reference sequence). The junction had 23 bases not matched to a gene; V was cut back by 4 bases and J by 8 bases. This CDR3 has 20 residues. CDR3 bases: TGTGCCAGCAGTTATACCCCGACAGGGGGCGCAAAAAGGGGATTCTATGAGCAGTTCTTC. It specifies CASSYTPTGGAKRGFYEQFF.

The chain employs TRBV19 and TRBJ1-1; maybe TRBD1 (5 bases). The CDR3 length is 17 residues. V was trimmed by 4 bases and J by 4 bases, leaving 22 bases between them. Germline lookup yields CDR1 LNHDA and CDR2 SQIVND (reference sequence). CDR3 bases: TGTGCCAGTAGTACCTGGGCTTTGGGGGATGTCGGCACTGAAGCTTTCTTT. This encodes CASSTWALGDVGTEAFF.

This sequence joins TRBV9 and TRBJ2-2; 7 nucleotides agree with TRBD1. V was pared by 0 bases and J by 6 bases, with 2 bases of the junction left unmatched. The CDR3 is 14 residues long. CDR1 and CDR2 (germline): SGDLS, YYNGEE. The CDR3 loop reads CASSVARGPGELFF. The CDR3, as DNA: TGTGCCAGCAGCGTAGCAAGGGGGCCCGGGGAGCTGTTTTTT.

V usage is TRBV9 and J usage is TRBJ2-7; TRBD1 matches 7 bases. The CDR3 contains 17 residues. The germline V gene encodes CDR1 SGDLS and CDR2 YYNGEE. V shed 3 bases and J 0 bases; nucleotides not matched to a gene: 12. The CDR3 region has the DNA TGTGCCAGCAGCGCGGACCCCGGACAGGTGAGCTCCTACGAGCAGTACTTC. Translating it yields CASSADPGQVSSYEQYF.

V gene TRBV27 combines with J gene TRBJ2-1; TRBD2 might be the D (6 bases). V lost 3 bases and J lost 2, with 11 bases in between. Per germline, CDR1 MNHEY and CDR2 SMNVEV (reference sequence). This CDR3 is built from 15 residues. The CDR3 DNA is TGTGCCAGCAGTTTGGCGGGACCCACCTACAATGAGCAGTTCTTC. As protein: CASSLAGPTYNEQFF.

The genes are TRBV28 and TRBJ2-4; 7 bases line up with TRBD2. The CDR3 has 16 residues. Germline V CDR1 and CDR2: MDHEN, SYDVKM. With V trimmed by 2 bases and J by 1 base, 5 bases remained unmatched. The CDR3 coding sequence is TGTGCCAGCAGTTTAAGGGAGGGCTTGGCCAAAAACATTCAGTACTTC. Protein sequence: CASSLREGLAKNIQYF.

The chain couples TRBV7-9 to TRBJ2-1; 12 bases are a match to TRBD2. V dropped 5 bases and J dropped 12; count of bases not matched to a gene: 11. Germline CDR1 and CDR2: SEHNR and FQNEAQ (reference sequence). The CDR3 has 15 residues. The CDR3 loop reads CASSHGLAGTPWQFF. CDR3 sequence (DNA): TGTGCCAGCAGCCACGGACTAGCGGGAACCCCTTGGCAGTTCTTC.

This chain joins TRBV6-1 and TRBJ1-1; D gene uncertain. Germline V gene data show CDR1 as MNHNS and CDR2 as SASEGT. Between the trimmed V and J ends, which lost 2 bases and 4 bases, there was a span of 5 bases. The CDR3 has 12 residues. CDR3 residues: CASSERTTEAFF. The CDR3, as DNA: TGTGCCAGCAGTGAACGAACCACTGAAGCTTTCTTT.

This chain uses TRBV18 with TRBJ2-2; D unresolved. Deletions cut 2 bases from V and 0 bases from J, with 10 bases between. This CDR3 spans 16 amino acids. Germline V gene lookup returns CDR1 KGHSH and CDR2 LQKENI. The CDR3 bases are TGTGCCAGCTCACCATCGGCTGCAGCGAACACCGGGGAGCTGTTTTTT. Its translation is CASSPSAAANTGELFF.

The chain links TRBV19 to TRBJ1-4; D is perhaps TRBD1 (6 bases). V was cut by 4 bases and J by 7 bases, with 16 bases left in between. Germline CDR1 LNHDA, CDR2 SQIVND (reference sequence). The CDR3 loop spans 15 amino acids. The DNA of the CDR3 is TGTGCCAGTAGTACCGTCAGGGGCAGGGCTGAAAAACTGTTTTTT. Protein sequence: CASSTVRGRAEKLFF.

CDR3 amino acids: CASSLPTGAFSYNEQFF. The CDR3 coding sequence is TGTGCCAGCAGCTTGCCTACAGGGGCCTTCTCCTACAATGAGCAGTTCTTC. The rearrangement uses TRBV5-8 and TRBJ2-1; 7 bases agree with TRBD1. From germline, CDR1 is SGHTS and CDR2 YDEGEE. The CDR3 runs to 17 residues. After removal of 1 base from V and 0 bases from J, the junction contained 7 bases not matched to a gene. The full variable domain, with the rest looked up from reference TRBV5-8 and TRBJ2-1, is EAGVTQSPTHLIKTRGQQATLRCSPISGHTSVYWYQQALGLGLQFLLWYDEGEERNRGNFPPRFSGRQFPNYSSELNVNALELEDSALYLCASSLPTGAFSYNEQFFGPGTRLTVL.

The V and J genes are TRBV6-5 and TRBJ2-7; D perhaps matches TRBD2 (5 bases). Germline V gene lookup returns CDR1 MNHEY and CDR2 SVGAGI. This CDR3 is built from 11 residues. Trimming removed 0 bases at V and 9 bases at J, with 6 bases between. The CDR3 DNA reads as TGTGCCAGCAGTTACTCTGGAGGGCAGTACTTC. Translating it yields CASSYSGGQYF.

The CDR3 bases are TGTGCCAGCAGCTTGAACAGGGGGCTCTACGAGCAGTACTTC. It encodes CASSLNRGLYEQYF. The chain uses TRBV7-2 and TRBJ2-7; 9 positions agree with TRBD1. With 3 bases clipped from V and 3 bases from J, the junction kept 3 bases outside the gene matches. CDR3 length equals 14 residues. The V gene's germline CDR1 is SGHTA and CDR2 FQGNSA.

The chain joins TRBV5-1 to TRBJ2-5; D remains ambiguous. The CDR3 runs to 13 residues. Germline V gene data show CDR1 as SGHRS and CDR2 as YFSETQ. V was trimmed by 7 bases and J by 0 bases, leaving 10 bases between them. CDR3 nucleotide sequence: TGCGCCAGCTTTCTAGTGAACCAAGAGACCCAGTACTTC. This gives the protein CASFLVNQETQYF.

V and J are TRBV5-6 and TRBJ2-1; 10 bases fit TRBD2. V gave up 3 bases and J gave up 7 bases; unmatched junction bases: 13. The germline V gene encodes CDR1 SGHDT and CDR2 YYEEEE. The CDR3 loop spans 17 amino acids. CDR3 region: CASSSLVGGLADNEQFF. CDR3 nucleotide sequence: TGTGCCAGCAGCTCATTGGTGGGAGGACTAGCGGATAATGAGCAGTTCTTC.